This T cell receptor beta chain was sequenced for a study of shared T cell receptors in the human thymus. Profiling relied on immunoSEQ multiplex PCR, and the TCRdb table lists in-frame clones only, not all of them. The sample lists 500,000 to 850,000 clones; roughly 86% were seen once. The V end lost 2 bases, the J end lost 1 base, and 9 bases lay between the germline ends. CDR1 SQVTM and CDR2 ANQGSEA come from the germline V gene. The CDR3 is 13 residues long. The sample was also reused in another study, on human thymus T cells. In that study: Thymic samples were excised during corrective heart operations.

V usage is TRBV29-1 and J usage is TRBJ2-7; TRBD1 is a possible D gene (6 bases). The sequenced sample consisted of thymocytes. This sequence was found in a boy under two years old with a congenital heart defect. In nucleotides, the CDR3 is TGCAGCGTTGAACCGACAGGTTCCTACGAGCAGTACTTC. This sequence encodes CSVEPTGSYEQYF.